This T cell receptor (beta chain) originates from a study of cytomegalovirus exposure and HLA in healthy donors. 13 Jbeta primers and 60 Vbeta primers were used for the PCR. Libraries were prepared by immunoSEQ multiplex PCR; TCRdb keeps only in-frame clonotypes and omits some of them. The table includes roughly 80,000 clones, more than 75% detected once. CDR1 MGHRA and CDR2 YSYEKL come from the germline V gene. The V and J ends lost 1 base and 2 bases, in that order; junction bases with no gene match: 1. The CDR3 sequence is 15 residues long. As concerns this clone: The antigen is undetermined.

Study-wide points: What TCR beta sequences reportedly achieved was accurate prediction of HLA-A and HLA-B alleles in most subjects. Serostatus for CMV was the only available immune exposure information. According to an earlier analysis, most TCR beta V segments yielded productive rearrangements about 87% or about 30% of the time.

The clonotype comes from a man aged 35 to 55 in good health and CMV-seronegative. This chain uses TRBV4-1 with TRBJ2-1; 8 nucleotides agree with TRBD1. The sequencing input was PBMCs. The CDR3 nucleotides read TGCGCCAGCAGCCAAGCAGGGGGCGCCTACAATGAGCAGTTCTTC. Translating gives CASSQAGGAYNEQFF.